This record looks at one TCR beta chain sequence and its context. Antigen specificity is unknown. Assay used: immunoSEQ multiplex PCR; TCRdb lists only in-frame clones, some missing. Of approximately 85,000 clones in the sample, about 86% were seen once. This sample was included in a study of T cell responses to AZD1222 COVID-19 vaccine. In the study overall: Both about-4-week and about-12-week second-dose recipients were combined.

General study points: Baseline serology detected seropositivity in only 6 or 7 AZD1222 recipients. No repertoire was sampled before or during the peak T cell response, only after it.

The sequence came from an adult in good health. The sequencing here drew on peripheral blood, taken on day 0 of AZD1222 vaccination.

Written as DNA, the CDR3 is TGTGCCAGCAGTTTCGCAGGGGGTGAGAACACTGAAGCTTTCTTT. Translated: CASSFAGGENTEAFF. The chain links TRBV27 to TRBJ1-1; 7 bases align to TRBD1. This CDR3 is 15 amino acids long. V dropped 3 bases and J dropped 1; count of bases not matched to a gene: 5. Germline CDR1 reads MNHEY; CDR2 reads SMNVEV (reference sequence).